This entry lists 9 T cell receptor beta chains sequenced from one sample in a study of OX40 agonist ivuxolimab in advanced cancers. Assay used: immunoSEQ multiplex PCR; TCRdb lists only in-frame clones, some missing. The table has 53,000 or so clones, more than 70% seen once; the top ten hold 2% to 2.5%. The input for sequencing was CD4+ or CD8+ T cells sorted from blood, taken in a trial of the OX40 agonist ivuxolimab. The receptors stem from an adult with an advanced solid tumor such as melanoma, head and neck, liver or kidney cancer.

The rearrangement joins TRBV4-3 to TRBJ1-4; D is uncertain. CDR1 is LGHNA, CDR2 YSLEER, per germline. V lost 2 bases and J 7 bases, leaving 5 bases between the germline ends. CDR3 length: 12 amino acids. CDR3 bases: TGCGCCAGCAGCCAACACCCTGAAAAACTGTTTTTT. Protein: CASSQHPEKLFF.

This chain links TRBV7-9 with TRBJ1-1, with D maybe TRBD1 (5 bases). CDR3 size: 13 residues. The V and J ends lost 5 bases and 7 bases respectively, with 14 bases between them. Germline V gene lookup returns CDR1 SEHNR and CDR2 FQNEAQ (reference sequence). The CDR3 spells CASSLRFTGEAFF. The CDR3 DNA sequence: TGTGCCAGCAGCCTTCGATTTACAGGTGAAGCTTTCTTT. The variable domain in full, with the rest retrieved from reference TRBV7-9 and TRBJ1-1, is DTGVSQNPRHKITKRGQNVTFRCDPISEHNRLYWYRQTLGQGPEFLTYFQNEAQLEKSRLLSDRFSAERPKGSFSTLEIQRTEQGDSAMYLCASSLRFTGEAFFGQGTRLTVV.

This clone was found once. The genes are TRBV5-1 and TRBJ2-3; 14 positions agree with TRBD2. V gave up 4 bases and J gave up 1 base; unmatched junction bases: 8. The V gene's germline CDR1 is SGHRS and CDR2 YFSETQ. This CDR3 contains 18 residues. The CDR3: CASSLGLAGGSGTDTQYF. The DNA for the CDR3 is TGCGCCAGCAGCCTCGGACTAGCGGGAGGATCGGGCACAGATACGCAGTATTTT.

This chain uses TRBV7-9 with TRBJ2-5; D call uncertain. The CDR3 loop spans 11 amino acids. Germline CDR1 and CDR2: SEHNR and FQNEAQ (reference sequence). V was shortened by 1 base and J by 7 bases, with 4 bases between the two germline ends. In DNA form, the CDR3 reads TGTGCCAGCAGCTTAGAGGGGACCCAGTACTTC. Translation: CASSLEGTQYF.

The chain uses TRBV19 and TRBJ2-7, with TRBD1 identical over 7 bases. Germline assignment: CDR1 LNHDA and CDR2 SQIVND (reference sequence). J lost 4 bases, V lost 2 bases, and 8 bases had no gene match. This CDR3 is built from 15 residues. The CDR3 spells CASSIIGTATYEQYF. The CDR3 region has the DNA TGTGCCAGTAGTATAATCGGGACAGCTACATACGAGCAGTACTTC.

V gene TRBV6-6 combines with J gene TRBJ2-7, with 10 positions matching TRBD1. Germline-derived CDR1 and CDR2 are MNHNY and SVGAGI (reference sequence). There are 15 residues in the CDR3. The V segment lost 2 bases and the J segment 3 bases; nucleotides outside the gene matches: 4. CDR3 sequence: CASSYDGTGVYEQYF. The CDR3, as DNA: TGTGCCAGCAGTTACGATGGGACAGGGGTCTACGAGCAGTACTTC.

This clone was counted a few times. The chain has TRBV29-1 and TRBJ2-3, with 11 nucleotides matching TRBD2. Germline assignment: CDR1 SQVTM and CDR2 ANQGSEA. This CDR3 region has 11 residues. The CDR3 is CSGTSGDTQYF. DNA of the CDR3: TGCAGTGGGACTAGCGGTGATACGCAGTATTTT.

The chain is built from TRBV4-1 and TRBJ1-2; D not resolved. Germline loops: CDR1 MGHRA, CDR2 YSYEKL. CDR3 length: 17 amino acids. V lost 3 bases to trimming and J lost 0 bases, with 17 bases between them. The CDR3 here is CASSHFVERRTNYGYTF. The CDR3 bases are TGCGCCAGCAGCCATTTTGTTGAGCGACGTACTAACTATGGCTACACCTTC.

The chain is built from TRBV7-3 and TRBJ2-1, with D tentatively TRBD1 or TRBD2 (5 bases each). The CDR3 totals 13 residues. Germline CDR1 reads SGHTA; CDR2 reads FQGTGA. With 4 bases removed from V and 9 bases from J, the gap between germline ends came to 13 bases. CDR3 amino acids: CASSSGRGGEQFF. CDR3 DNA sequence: TGTGCCAGCAGCTCCGGTCGGGGCGGTGAGCAGTTCTTC.